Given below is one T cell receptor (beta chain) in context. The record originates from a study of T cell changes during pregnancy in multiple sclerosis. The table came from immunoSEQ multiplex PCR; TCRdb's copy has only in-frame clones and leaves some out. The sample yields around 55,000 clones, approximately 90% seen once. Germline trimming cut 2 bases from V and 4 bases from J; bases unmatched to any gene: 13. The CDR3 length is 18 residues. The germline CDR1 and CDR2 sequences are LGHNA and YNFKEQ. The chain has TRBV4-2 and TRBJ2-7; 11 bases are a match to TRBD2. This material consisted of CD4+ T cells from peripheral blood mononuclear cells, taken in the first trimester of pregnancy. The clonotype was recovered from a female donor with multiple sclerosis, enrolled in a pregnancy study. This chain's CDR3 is CASSQYGDSGRALYEQYF. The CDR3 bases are TGTGCCAGCAGCCAATATGGGGATAGCGGGAGGGCCTTATACGAGCAGTACTTC.